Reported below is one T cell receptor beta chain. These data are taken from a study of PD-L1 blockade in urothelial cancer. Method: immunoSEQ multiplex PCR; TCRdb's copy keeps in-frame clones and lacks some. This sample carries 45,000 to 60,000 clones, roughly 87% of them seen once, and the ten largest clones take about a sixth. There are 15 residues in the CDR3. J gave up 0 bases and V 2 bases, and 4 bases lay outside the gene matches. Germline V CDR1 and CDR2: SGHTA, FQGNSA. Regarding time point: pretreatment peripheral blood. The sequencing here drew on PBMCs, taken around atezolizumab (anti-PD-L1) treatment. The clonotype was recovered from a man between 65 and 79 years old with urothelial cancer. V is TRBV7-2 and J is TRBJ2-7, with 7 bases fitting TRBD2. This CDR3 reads CASSLQSGNSYEQYF. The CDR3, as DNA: TGTGCCAGCAGCTTACAAAGCGGGAACTCCTACGAGCAGTACTTC. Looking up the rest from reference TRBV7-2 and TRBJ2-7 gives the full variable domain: GAGVSQSPSNKVTEKGKDVELRCDPISGHTALYWYRQSLGQGLEFLIYFQGNSAPDKSGLPSDRFSAERTGGSVSTLTIQRTQQEDSAVYLCASSLQSGNSYEQYFGPGTRLTVT.